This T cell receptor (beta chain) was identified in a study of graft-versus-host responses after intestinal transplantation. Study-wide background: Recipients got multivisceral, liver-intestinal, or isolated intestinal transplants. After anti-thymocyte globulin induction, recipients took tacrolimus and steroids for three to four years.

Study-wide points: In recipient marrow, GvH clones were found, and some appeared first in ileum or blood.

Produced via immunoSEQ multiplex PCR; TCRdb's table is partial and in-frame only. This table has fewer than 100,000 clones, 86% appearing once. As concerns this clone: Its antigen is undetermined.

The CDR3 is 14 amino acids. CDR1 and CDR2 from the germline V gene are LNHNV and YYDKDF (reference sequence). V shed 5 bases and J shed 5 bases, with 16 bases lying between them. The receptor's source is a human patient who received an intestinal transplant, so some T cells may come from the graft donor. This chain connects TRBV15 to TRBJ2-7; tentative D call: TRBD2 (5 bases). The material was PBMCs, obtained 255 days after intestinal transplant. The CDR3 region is CATSGRSGSHEQYF. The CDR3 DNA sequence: TGTGCCACCAGCGGACGGTCGGGAAGCCACGAGCAGTACTTC.